Described below is a single T cell receptor (beta chain) sequence and its context. This sample stems from a study of metastatic and nonmetastatic thyroid tumors. For the study at large: Repertoires from malignant and benign thyroid patients were compared across blood and tumor or nodule tissue.

Every patient underwent thyroid surgery untreated. Original processing notes: What underpinned the distant-metastasis classifier for papillary thyroid cancer was the set of CDR3 differences across clinicopathological groups. Via MiXCR, TCRdb re-called the PCR reads. For this entry, the V and J calls and clone size follow TCRdb and not the study's own pipeline. This sample has 5,000 to 6,000 clones; over 30% occur once, and the top ten carry about 18%. This receptor was taken from a female donor with papillary thyroid cancer or a benign thyroid nodule (not recorded which). Some clones in this sample may be carry-over from other donors' samples. The sample comprised adjacent normal tissue.

In DNA, the CDR3 is TGCGCCAGCAGCTTGGAAGGGTTTAACTATGGCTACACCTTC. Its protein product is CASSLEGFNYGYTF. This sequence joins TRBV5-1 and TRBJ1-2, with unresolved D. V lost 0 bases, J lost 1 base, and 7 bases lay in between. Germline V CDR1 and CDR2: SGHRS, YFSETQ. CDR3 length: 14 amino acids.